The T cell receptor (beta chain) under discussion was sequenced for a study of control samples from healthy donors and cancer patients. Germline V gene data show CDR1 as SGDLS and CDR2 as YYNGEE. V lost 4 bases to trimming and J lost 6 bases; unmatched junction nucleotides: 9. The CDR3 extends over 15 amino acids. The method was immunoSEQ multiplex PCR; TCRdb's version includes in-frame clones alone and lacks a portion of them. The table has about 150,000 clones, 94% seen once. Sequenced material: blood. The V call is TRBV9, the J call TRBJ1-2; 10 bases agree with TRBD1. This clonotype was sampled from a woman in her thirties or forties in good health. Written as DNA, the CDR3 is TGTGCCAGCAGCAAACCGGGACAGGGGTCGGATGGCTACACCTTC. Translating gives CASSKPGQGSDGYTF.